The 8 T cell receptor beta chains listed next were all sequenced from one sample in a study of blood T cell dynamics during melanoma immunotherapy. Specified time point: week 3, after first cycle of checkpoint inhibitor. Produced via immunoSEQ multiplex PCR; TCRdb's table is partial and in-frame only. The sample lists about 2,700 clones, roughly 89% occurring once. Material: blood, obtained from a patient treated with checkpoint blockade. The receptors were gathered from a human donor with melanoma.

The genes are TRBV6-9 and TRBJ1-1, with D possibly being TRBD1 (6 bases). V lost 7 bases and J lost 0, with 12 bases in between. CDR1 and CDR2 (germline): MNHGY, SVAAGI. The length of the CDR3 is 14 residues. CDR3 in amino acids: CASTPTGLNTEAFF. The CDR3 nucleotides read TGTGCCAGCACCCCAACAGGGCTGAACACTGAAGCTTTCTTT.

The chain couples TRBV7-6 to TRBJ2-7; D gene ambiguous. There are 13 residues in the CDR3. V lost 1 base, J lost 5 bases, and 9 bases lay in between. Germline V gene lookup returns CDR1 SGHVS and CDR2 FNYEAQ. The CDR3, as DNA: TGTGCCAGCAGCTTAGGTTTGGGCGACGAGCAGTACTTC. Translated: CASSLGLGDEQYF.

The chain uses TRBV28 and TRBJ2-7, with D unresolved. The germline V gene encodes CDR1 MDHEN and CDR2 SYDVKM. This CDR3 contains 13 residues. V was pared by 3 bases and J by 2 bases, with 8 bases between. CDR3 in amino acids: CASSFAQAYEQYF. CDR3 sequence (DNA): TGTGCCAGCAGTTTCGCGCAGGCCTACGAGCAGTACTTC.

CDR3 amino acids: CASSLGPYNEQFF. For the CDR3, the DNA is TGTGCCAGCAGCTTAGGCCCCTACAATGAGCAGTTCTTC. The chain joins TRBV5-8 to TRBJ2-1; D is ambiguous. V lost 2 bases, J lost 2 bases, and 5 bases lay in between. The CDR3 covers 13 residues. Germline V CDR1 and CDR2: SGHTS, YDEGEE.

For this clone: At one of its ends the junction is not consistent with the germline gene, which may arise from a read error. The chain is built from TRBV11-2 and TRBJ1-1; TRBD1 agrees at 10 bases. The CDR3 spans 16 residues. From germline, CDR1 is SGHAT and CDR2 FQNNGV. The CDR3 bases are TGCGCCAGCAGCCAAGACCGGACAGGGGGTTACTTGGAAGCTTTCTTT. Amino acid sequence: CASSQDRTGGYLEAFF.

The J gene is TRBJ2-7, the V gene TRBV10-2; tentatively, D is TRBD1 or TRBD2 (5 bases each). CDR1 WSHSY and CDR2 SAAADI come from the germline V gene. Between the trimmed V and J ends, which lost 6 bases and 2 bases, there was a span of 14 bases. The CDR3 extends over 14 amino acids. The CDR3 DNA reads TGCGCCAGCAGCCCGGGACGGCCGGCCTACGAGCAGTACTTC. This codes for CASSPGRPAYEQYF.

This rearrangement joins TRBV4-2 to TRBJ2-6, with D uncertain. Germline CDR1 LGHNA, CDR2 YNFKEQ. The CDR3 runs to 13 residues. V lost 5 bases, J lost 1 base, and 3 bases lay in between. CDR3 amino acids: CASSLSGANVLTF. CDR3 nucleotide sequence: TGTGCCAGCAGCTTGTCTGGGGCCAACGTCCTGACTTTC.

V gene TRBV27 combines with J gene TRBJ2-7; no definite D call. The ends were cut back, 5 bases at V and 3 bases at J, with 11 bases in the middle. Looked up from germline, CDR1 is MNHEY and CDR2 is SMNVEV (reference sequence). This CDR3 is built from 13 residues. The CDR3 region is CASSRPPGYEQYF. CDR3 DNA: TGTGCCAGCAGTCGTCCCCCAGGCTACGAGCAGTACTTC.